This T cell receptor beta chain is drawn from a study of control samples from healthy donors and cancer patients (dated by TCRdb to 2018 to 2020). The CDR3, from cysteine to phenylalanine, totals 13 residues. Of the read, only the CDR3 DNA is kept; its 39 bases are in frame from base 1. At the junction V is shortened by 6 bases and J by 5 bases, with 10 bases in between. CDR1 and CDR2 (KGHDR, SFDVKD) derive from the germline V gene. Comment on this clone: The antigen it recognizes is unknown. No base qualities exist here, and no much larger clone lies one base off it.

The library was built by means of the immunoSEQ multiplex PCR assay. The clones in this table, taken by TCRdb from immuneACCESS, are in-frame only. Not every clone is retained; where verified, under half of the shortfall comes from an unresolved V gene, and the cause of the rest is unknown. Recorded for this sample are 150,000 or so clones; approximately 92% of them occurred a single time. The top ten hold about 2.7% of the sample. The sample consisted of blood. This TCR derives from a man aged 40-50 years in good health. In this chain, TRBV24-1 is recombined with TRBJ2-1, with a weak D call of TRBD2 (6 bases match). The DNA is TGTGCCACCAGTCCGGGGGACCACAATGAGCAGTTCTTC. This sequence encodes CATSPGDHNEQFF.